Listed here are 14 T cell receptor beta chains from one sample, sequenced in a study of identical twins. TCRdb used MiXCR to reprocess the 5' RACE reads, holding one entry per CDR3 protein. Of around 370,000 distinct CDR3 sequences listed, 9% are singletons. The sample comprised naive T cells sorted from blood. All receptors derive from a woman between 45 and 60 years old in good health.

This clonotype appeared many times. This CDR3 is CSASAGAAYEQYF. In DNA, the CDR3 is TGCAGCGCCTCTGCGGGCGCCGCCTACGAGCAGTACTTC. V is TRBV29-1 and J is TRBJ2-7; tentatively, D is TRBD2 (5 bases). The CDR3 extends over 13 amino acids. In germline, CDR1 is SQVTM, CDR2 ANQGSEA. V was clipped by 7 bases and J by 2 bases, with 15 bases between them.

This clonotype was counted ten times or more. The CDR3 coding sequence is TGTGCCAGCAGCTCTCAGGGTCCCACATCTGGGGCCAACGTCCTGACTTTC. Translation: CASSSQGPTSGANVLTF. The V call is TRBV7-2, the J call TRBJ2-6; possibly TRBD1 for D (5 bases). CDR3 length equals 17 residues. The V end was cut by 4 bases, the J end by 1 base, with 14 bases between. CDR1 is SGHTA, CDR2 FQGNSA, per germline.

The V call is TRBV12-3 or TRBV12-4, the J call TRBJ1-4; D is uncertain. This CDR3 comprises 14 residues. Trimming shortened V by 6 bases and J by 7 bases, and 15 bases separated the two germline ends. CDR3 DNA sequence: TGTGCCAGCAGGCCGGGCCGACGAGGTGAAAAACTGTTTTTT. Its protein is CASRPGRRGEKLFF.

This clonotype was seen repeatedly, ten times or more. The chain couples TRBV29-1 to TRBJ2-1; TRBD2 matches 7 bases. Germline loops: CDR1 SQVTM, CDR2 ANQGSEA. This CDR3 is 17 amino acids long. The J segment lost 2 bases and the V segment lost 4 bases, leaving 14 bases of the junction unmatched. CDR3 coding DNA: TGCAGCGTTGGTCCCGTGGCCAGCGGGAAGACCTACAATGAGCAGTTCTTC. This gives the protein CSVGPVASGKTYNEQFF.

The chain joins TRBV20-1 to TRBJ2-2, with 8 positions matching TRBD1. Germline V lookup: CDR1 DFQATT, CDR2 SNEGSKA (reference sequence). This CDR3 spans 14 amino acids. With V trimmed by 2 bases and J by 5 bases, 4 bases remained unmatched. The CDR3 sequence is CSARQGAGTGELFF. Here the CDR3 DNA reads TGCAGTGCTAGACAGGGGGCCGGAACCGGGGAGCTGTTTTTT.

This clonotype was seen at least ten times. The V call is TRBV25-1, the J call TRBJ1-1, with no clear D. CDR3 length equals 18 residues. V lost 6 bases and J 1 base, leaving 24 bases between the germline ends. The germline V gene encodes CDR1 MGHDK and CDR2 SYGVNS. This CDR3 reads CASRAIRAGGVRNTEAFF. CDR3 in DNA: TGTGCCAGCAGAGCAATACGGGCGGGAGGTGTGCGGAACACTGAAGCTTTCTTT.

This clonotype was seen many times. This sequence joins TRBV12-3 or TRBV12-4 and TRBJ1-6, with D tentatively TRBD1 (5 bases). The germline V and J ends were trimmed by 5 bases and 8 bases, with 16 bases remaining between them. The CDR3 is 15 residues long. The CDR3: CASSEDQGLDSPLHF. The CDR3 DNA reads TGTGCCAGCAGTGAGGACCAGGGTTTGGATTCACCCCTCCACTTT.

This clonotype showed up just a few times. J is TRBJ1-5 and V is TRBV12-3 or TRBV12-4; D is perhaps TRBD1 (6 bases). There are 15 residues in the CDR3. The germline V and J ends were trimmed by 6 bases and 2 bases, with 14 bases remaining between them. CDR3 sequence (DNA): TGTGCCAGCAGCTGGGCGGGGGCCGGCAATCAGCCCCAGCATTTT. Residues: CASSWAGAGNQPQHF.

The chain carries TRBV3-1 and TRBJ2-1; TRBD2 agrees at 9 bases. V was clipped by 2 bases and J by 0 bases; unmatched bases: 5. CDR3 length equals 17 residues. The germline V gene encodes CDR1 LGHDT and CDR2 YNNKEL (reference sequence). In DNA, the CDR3 is TGTGCCAGCAGCCAACTGAGCGGGGGGAGCTCCTACAATGAGCAGTTCTTC. Its protein is CASSQLSGGSSYNEQFF.

This clonotype was picked up many times. The V gene is TRBV12-3 or TRBV12-4, the J gene TRBJ2-3; perhaps TRBD2 as D (5 bases). V dropped 9 bases and J dropped 2 bases, with 12 bases sitting between them. CDR3 length: 13 residues. CDR3 nucleotide sequence: TGTGCCAGTACCGGGATCAACACAGATACGCAGTATTTT. Its translation: CASTGINTDTQYF.

This clonotype was picked up a small number of times. The rearrangement joins TRBV6-5 to TRBJ1-2; D is undetermined. Trimming stripped 0 bases from V and 1 base from J, with 6 bases between. The CDR3 consists of 14 residues. CDR1 and CDR2 (germline): MNHEY, SVGAGI. DNA of the CDR3: TGTGCCAGCAGTTACTCCAGAGTTAACTATGGCTACACCTTC. Amino acid sequence: CASSYSRVNYGYTF.

This clonotype was seen many times. The genes are TRBV5-1 and TRBJ2-2, with 9 bases that match TRBD1. CDR3 length equals 14 residues. Trimming took 3 bases from V and 5 from J; bases not matched to a gene: 2. Germline lookup yields CDR1 SGHRS and CDR2 YFSETQ. The CDR3: CASSSGQGTGELFF. CDR3 nucleotide sequence: TGCGCCAGCAGCTCGGGACAGGGTACCGGGGAGCTGTTTTTT.

This clonotype was seen repeatedly, ten times or more. CDR3 residues: CASSLSSTQGAGNQPQHF. CDR3 DNA sequence: TGTGCCAGCAGCTTATCCTCCACACAGGGGGCTGGCAATCAGCCCCAGCATTTT. The rearrangement links TRBV7-9 to TRBJ1-5, with TRBD1 matching 9 bases. Germline CDR1 SEHNR, CDR2 FQNEAQ (reference sequence). The V segment lost 2 bases and the J segment 2 bases; nucleotides outside the gene matches: 10. CDR3 length: 18 residues.

This clonotype has a handful of counts. V gene TRBV5-1 combines with J gene TRBJ2-1; a possible D gene is TRBD1 (5 bases). V lost 1 base to trimming and J lost 3 bases, with 11 bases between them. The CDR3 is 15 residues long. CDR1 SGHRS and CDR2 YFSETQ come from the germline V gene. CDR3 region: CASSLTTEYYNEQFF. The CDR3, as DNA: TGCGCCAGCAGCTTGACGACAGAATACTACAATGAGCAGTTCTTC.